One sample yielded the 14 T cell receptor beta chains listed below, sequenced in a study of T-cell reconstitution after alpha-beta-depleted transplantation in children. During its preparation, the TCRbeta library received unique molecular identifiers. TCRdb re-called the PCR reads with MiXCR, one entry per CDR3 protein. This sample has about 240,000 distinct CDR3 sequences, with around 25% found just once. The sequencing here drew on PBMCs, taken before TCRalphabeta/CD19-depleted stem cell transplant. The receptors shown here come from a girl aged 2 to 10 with Fanconi anemia, due to receive a stem cell transplant.

The chain joins TRBV28 to TRBJ2-4; D is possibly TRBD2 (5 bases). Germline-derived CDR1 and CDR2 are MDHEN and SYDVKM. Trimming stripped 6 bases from V and 6 bases from J, with 15 bases between. The CDR3 is 14 residues long. The DNA of the CDR3 is TGTGCCAGCAGGCCCCGGCTGGGGAGAAACATTCAGTACTTC. Residues: CASRPRLGRNIQYF.

The V gene is TRBV11-2, the J gene TRBJ2-7; D may be TRBD1 or TRBD2 (5 bases each). Germline-derived CDR1 and CDR2 are SGHAT and FQNNGV. The CDR3 has 17 amino acids. V was cut by 5 bases and J by 3 bases, with 23 bases left in between. The CDR3: CASSRGVTGRSGYEQYF. The CDR3 DNA is TGTGCCAGCAGCCGAGGCGTGACGGGGCGATCTGGCTACGAGCAGTACTTC.

This clonotype occurred many times. This chain connects TRBV24-1 to TRBJ2-3; no reliable D call. Looked up from germline, CDR1 is KGHDR and CDR2 is SFDVKD. V lost 7 bases and J lost 0, with 4 bases in between. The CDR3 runs 12 residues. The CDR3 region has the DNA TGTGCCACCAGCGGTAGCACAGATACGCAGTATTTT. This codes for CATSGSTDTQYF.

The V and J genes are TRBV6-5 and TRBJ2-7; tentative D call: TRBD2 (6 bases). Germline V lookup: CDR1 MNHEY, CDR2 SVGAGI. The CDR3 has 15 amino acids. V was pared by 1 base and J by 2 bases, with 12 bases between. The CDR3 loop is CASSYLVGLPYEQYF. For the CDR3, the DNA is TGTGCCAGCAGTTACTTGGTGGGACTCCCCTACGAGCAGTACTTC.

This clonotype appeared a few times. The chain combines TRBV29-1 with TRBJ2-2, with 8 nucleotides matching TRBD1. The germline V gene encodes CDR1 SQVTM and CDR2 ANQGSEA. The CDR3 has 15 amino acids. V was pared by 5 bases and J by 5 bases, with 10 bases of the junction left unmatched. The CDR3 reads CSVRKDRVRTGELFF. The DNA of the CDR3 is TGCAGCGTTAGAAAGGACAGGGTTAGGACCGGGGAGCTGTTTTTT.

This clonotype was recorded many times. This chain uses TRBV27 with TRBJ2-7; 7 bases match TRBD2. This CDR3 has 15 residues. Germline CDR1 and CDR2: MNHEY and SMNVEV (reference sequence). V gave up 5 bases and J gave up 2 bases; unmatched junction bases: 9. In nucleotides, the CDR3 is TGTGCCAGCAGTCCCCCGACTAGCTACCCCTACGAGCAGTACTTC. Translation: CASSPPTSYPYEQYF.

This clonotype was counted between two and nine times. This chain connects TRBV29-1 to TRBJ2-7; 13 bases are a match to TRBD2. The CDR3 runs to 15 residues. V lost 5 bases and J lost 3; bases outside the gene matches: 7. CDR1 and CDR2 from the germline V gene are SQVTM and ANQGSEA. The CDR3 sequence is CSVSWTSGGGYEQYF. DNA of the CDR3: TGCAGCGTTTCCTGGACTAGCGGGGGTGGCTACGAGCAGTACTTC.

This clonotype has just a few counts. The CDR3 loop reads CASSKDGGTYTF. DNA for the CDR3: TGTGCCAGCAGCAAAGACGGGGGAACTTACACCTTC. The chain is built from TRBV21-1 and TRBJ1-2; the table's D call, TRBD1, was not checked against the DNA. TRBV21-1 is described as a pseudogene. CDR3 size: 12 residues.

This clonotype showed up many times. This chain links TRBV3-1 with TRBJ2-1, with D uncertain. Deletions cut 1 base from V and 1 base from J, with 2 bases between. The germline gives CDR1 LGHDT, CDR2 YNNKEL (reference sequence). There are 13 residues in the CDR3. The CDR3 loop reads CASSQVSYNEQFF. The CDR3 DNA reads TGTGCCAGCAGCCAAGTGTCCTACAATGAGCAGTTCTTC.

This clonotype was picked up many times. The chain links TRBV20-1 to TRBJ2-7, with 12 positions matching TRBD2. J lost 4 bases, V lost 3 bases, and 10 bases had no gene match. CDR3 length: 16 amino acids. The germline V gene has CDR1 DFQATT and CDR2 SNEGSKA (reference sequence). CDR3 DNA: TGCAGTGCTAGTGGCCTAGCGGGGGGGCTGAGGTACGAGCAGTACTTC. Its translation: CSASGLAGGLRYEQYF.

This clonotype was detected a few times. This chain uses TRBV28 with TRBJ2-3; tentatively, D is TRBD2 (7 bases). Per germline, CDR1 MDHEN and CDR2 SYDVKM. The CDR3 totals 14 residues. Between the trimmed V and J ends, which lost 3 bases and 5 bases, there was a span of 12 bases. In nucleotides, the CDR3 is TGTGCCAGCAGTTTCGGGGGGCGTAGAGATACGCAGTATTTT. Amino acids: CASSFGGRRDTQYF.

This clonotype was detected only a few times. This chain connects TRBV28 to TRBJ2-7; 9 positions match TRBD1. The CDR3 has 16 residues. Trimming at V came to 3 bases and at J to 0 bases, leaving 6 bases not matched to a gene. CDR1 and CDR2 from the germline V gene are MDHEN and SYDVKM. CDR3 amino acids: CASSFNRGPFSYEQYF. The CDR3 DNA is TGTGCCAGCAGTTTTAACAGGGGGCCGTTCTCCTACGAGCAGTACTTC. Using reference TRBV28 and TRBJ2-7 for the parts outside the CDR3, the full variable domain is DVKVTQSSRYLVKRTGEKVFLECVQDMDHENMFWYRQDPGLGLRLIYFSYDVKMKEKGDIPEGYSVSREKKERFSLILESASTNQTSMYLCASSFNRGPFSYEQYFGPGTRLTVT.

The chain couples TRBV4-2 to TRBJ2-2, with TRBD2 matching over 12 bases. CDR3 length equals 16 residues. CDR1 is LGHNA and CDR2 is YNFKEQ in the germline V gene. The J segment lost 6 bases and the V segment lost 1 base, leaving 3 bases of the junction unmatched. The CDR3 loop reads CASSQVPSGGAGELFF. The CDR3 DNA sequence: TGTGCCAGCAGCCAAGTGCCTAGCGGGGGGGCCGGGGAGCTGTTTTTT.

V usage is TRBV5-1 and J usage is TRBJ2-5, with D tentatively TRBD2 (5 bases). The V gene's germline CDR1 is SGHRS and CDR2 YFSETQ. Trimming shortened V by 2 bases and J by 1 base, and 15 bases separated the two germline ends. The CDR3 spans 16 residues. CDR3 sequence: CASSLLSGNGQETQYF. CDR3 DNA: TGCGCCAGCAGCTTACTCTCGGGGAACGGCCAAGAGACCCAGTACTTC.